This is a list of T cell receptor beta chains from one sample in a study of identifying expanded T cells in peripheral blood. The data were produced by immunoSEQ multiplex PCR, yet TCRdb's version contains in-frame clones alone and is incomplete. The table lists more than 80,000 clones, about 87% of them singletons. Sequenced: blood. Source of these receptors: a person aged 18 to 70 in good health. CDR3s include the opening cysteine and the closing phenylalanine or tryptophan. A D gene is named only where the DNA matches it firmly. Not all rows give a size; the values are once, few, many and, for expanded clones, a class.

clone_size	d_call	v_call	j_call	cdr3_aa	cdr3_nt
.	.	TRBV20-1	TRBJ2-5	CSAIKGETQYF	TGCAGTGCTATTAAGGGGGAGACCCAGTACTTC
.	TRBD1	TRBV18	TRBJ1-1	CASSLTQGAVNTEAFF	TGTGCCAGCTCCCTCACACAGGGGGCGGTTAACACTGAAGCTTTCTTT
.	.	TRBV4-1	TRBJ2-2	CASRNLKTANTGELFF	TGCGCCAGCAGAAATCTAAAGACGGCGAACACCGGGGAGCTGTTTTTT
.	TRBD1	TRBV6-1	TRBJ1-1	CASRWDSLNTEAFF	TGTGCCAGCAGATGGGACAGCCTGAACACTGAAGCTTTCTTT
.	TRBD2	TRBV28	TRBJ2-2	CASSLYPGGNTGELFF	TGTGCCAGCAGTTTATATCCGGGAGGGAACACCGGGGAGCTGTTTTTT
.	TRBD1	TRBV7-9	TRBJ1-3	CASSLGGQGSGNTIYF	TGTGCCAGCAGCTTAGGCGGACAGGGCTCTGGAAACACCATATATTTT
.	.	TRBV4-1	TRBJ2-4	CASSQDASDIAKNIQYF	TGCGCCAGCAGCCAAGATGCGTCCGACATAGCCAAAAACATTCAGTACTTC
.	TRBD2	TRBV10-2	TRBJ2-1	CASSEERGGYNEQFF	TGCGCCAGCAGTGAGGAGCGGGGGGGGTACAATGAGCAGTTCTTC
.	TRBD1	TRBV6-1	TRBJ2-4	CASSDGQGNIQYF	TGTGCCAGCAGTGATGGACAGGGGAACATTCAGTACTTC
.	TRBD1	TRBV18	TRBJ1-1	CASSPEQGTEAFF	TGTGCCAGCTCACCAGAACAGGGGACTGAAGCTTTCTTT
.	TRBD1	TRBV9	TRBJ2-7	CASSVSTGGTYEQYF	TGTGCCAGCAGCGTATCGACAGGGGGAACCTACGAGCAGTACTTC
.	TRBD2	TRBV5-1	TRBJ2-3	CASSLERGSPDTQYF	TGCGCCAGCAGCTTGGAGCGGGGGAGTCCAGATACGCAGTATTTT
.	TRBD1	TRBV9	TRBJ2-1	CASSRTGGAGYNEQFF	TGTGCCAGCAGCAGGACAGGGGGCGCGGGGTACAATGAGCAGTTCTTC
once	.	TRBV18	TRBJ1-1	CASSPPGGNTEAFF	TGTGCCAGCTCACCACCGGGGGGGAACACTGAAGCTTTCTTT
.	TRBD2	TRBV6-5	TRBJ2-2	CASSREGTGELFF	TGTGCCAGCTCGAGGGAGGGCACCGGGGAGCTGTTTTTT
.	TRBD1	TRBV11-2	TRBJ2-2	CASSLVGRGLIGELFF	TGTGCCAGCAGCTTAGTGGGCAGGGGGCTAATCGGGGAGCTGTTTTTT
.	TRBD1	TRBV19	TRBJ2-5	CASRGQGAKETQYF	TGTGCCAGTAGAGGACAGGGGGCTAAAGAGACCCAGTACTTC
.	TRBD1	TRBV19	TRBJ1-2	CASSWDRGLRDGYTF	TGTGCCAGTAGTTGGGACAGGGGTCTTCGGGATGGCTACACCTTC
few	TRBD1	TRBV6-4	TRBJ2-1	CASSGTGQHEQFF	TGTGCCAGCAGCGGGACAGGGCAGCATGAGCAGTTCTTC
.	TRBD1	TRBV30	TRBJ1-3	CACPKDGTGGNTIYF	TGTGCCTGCCCCAAGGATGGGACAGGCGGAAACACCATATATTTT
.	TRBD2	TRBV28	TRBJ2-3	CASSLLGTSGFTDTQYF	TGTGCCAGCAGTTTATTGGGAACTAGCGGCTTCACAGATACGCAGTATTTT
.	.	TRBV9	TRBJ2-3	CASSSEGRHTDTQYF	TGTGCCAGCAGCAGTGAGGGCAGACACACAGATACGCAGTATTTT
.	.	TRBV19	TRBJ1-5	CASSSFTGSNQPQHF	TGTGCCAGTAGTTCCTTTACCGGGAGCAATCAGCCCCAGCATTTT
.	.	TRBV5-1	TRBJ1-4	CASRLSAATNEKLFF	TGCGCCAGCAGACTAAGCGCTGCAACTAATGAAAAACTGTTTTTT
.	TRBD2	TRBV4-2	TRBJ2-7	CASSQVRGLGAGVEYEQYF	TGTGCCAGCAGCCAAGTCCGCGGTTTAGGAGCGGGAGTCGAATACGAGCAGTACTTC
.	.	TRBV7-3	TRBJ1-1	CASSLRHLEAFF	TGTGCCAGCAGCTTAAGACACCTTGAAGCTTTCTTT
.	TRBD2	TRBV28	TRBJ2-5	CAIAPRGEGTQYF	TGTGCCATCGCACCTCGGGGGGAAGGGACCCAGTACTTC
.	TRBD1	TRBV30	TRBJ2-7	CAWTDRGYEQYF	TGTGCCTGGACAGACAGGGGCTACGAGCAGTACTTC
.	TRBD1	TRBV7-2	TRBJ2-7	CASSTAGGYEQYF	TGTGCCAGCAGCACGGCAGGGGGTTACGAGCAGTACTTC
.	TRBD1	TRBV29-1	TRBJ2-7	CSVEGTGGYEQYF	TGCAGCGTTGAAGGGACAGGGGGCTACGAGCAGTACTTC
.	TRBD1	TRBV6-1	TRBJ2-7	CASSDGTVHEQYF	TGTGCCAGCAGTGACGGGACAGTCCACGAGCAGTACTTC
.	TRBD2	TRBV28	TRBJ2-1	CASSLWASGEQFF	TGTGCCAGCAGTTTATGGGCTAGCGGGGAGCAGTTCTTC
once	.	TRBV5-1	TRBJ2-7	CASSLAGNSYEQYF	TGCGCCAGCAGCTTGGCGGGCAACTCCTACGAGCAGTACTTC
.	.	TRBV5-1	TRBJ1-2	CASSSGDYGYTF	TGCGCCAGCAGCTCAGGGGATTATGGCTACACCTTC
.	TRBD2	TRBV9	TRBJ2-1	CASSATVASGTSPYNEQFF	TGTGCCAGCAGCGCCACGGTGGCTAGCGGGACCTCACCATACAATGAGCAGTTCTTC
.	.	TRBV6-1	TRBJ1-2	CASSEVQGLDGYTF	TGTGCCAGCAGTGAAGTGCAGGGGTTGGATGGCTACACCTTC
.	.	TRBV6-5	TRBJ2-6	CASSSGANVLTF	TGTGCCAGCAGTTCTGGGGCCAACGTCCTGACTTTC
.	.	TRBV27	TRBJ1-1	CATRQNTEAFF	TGTGCCACCAGACAGAACACTGAAGCTTTCTTT
.	.	TRBV19	TRBJ2-1	CASSVTGPRGEQFF	TGTGCCAGTAGTGTCACGGGACCGAGGGGCGAGCAGTTCTTC
.	.	TRBV6-6	TRBJ1-1	CASSWGTHTEAFF	TGTGCCAGCAGTTGGGGGACCCACACTGAAGCTTTCTTT
.	TRBD2	TRBV27	TRBJ2-3	CASSPGTSGGKGTDTQYF	TGTGCCAGCAGTCCTGGGACTAGCGGGGGGAAGGGCACAGATACGCAGTATTTT